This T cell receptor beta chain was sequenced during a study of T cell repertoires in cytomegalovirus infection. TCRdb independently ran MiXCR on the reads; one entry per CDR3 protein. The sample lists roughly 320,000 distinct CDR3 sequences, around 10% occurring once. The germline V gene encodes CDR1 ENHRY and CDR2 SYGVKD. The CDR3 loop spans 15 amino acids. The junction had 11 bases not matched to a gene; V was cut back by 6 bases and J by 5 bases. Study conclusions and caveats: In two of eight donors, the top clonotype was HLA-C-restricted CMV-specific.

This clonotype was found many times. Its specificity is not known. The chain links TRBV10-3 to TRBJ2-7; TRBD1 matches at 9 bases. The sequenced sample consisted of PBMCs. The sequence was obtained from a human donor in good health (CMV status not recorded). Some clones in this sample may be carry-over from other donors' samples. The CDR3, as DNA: TGTGCCATCAGCCGACCGGGACAGGGAGGCAACGAGCAGTACTTC. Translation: CAISRPGQGGNEQYF.